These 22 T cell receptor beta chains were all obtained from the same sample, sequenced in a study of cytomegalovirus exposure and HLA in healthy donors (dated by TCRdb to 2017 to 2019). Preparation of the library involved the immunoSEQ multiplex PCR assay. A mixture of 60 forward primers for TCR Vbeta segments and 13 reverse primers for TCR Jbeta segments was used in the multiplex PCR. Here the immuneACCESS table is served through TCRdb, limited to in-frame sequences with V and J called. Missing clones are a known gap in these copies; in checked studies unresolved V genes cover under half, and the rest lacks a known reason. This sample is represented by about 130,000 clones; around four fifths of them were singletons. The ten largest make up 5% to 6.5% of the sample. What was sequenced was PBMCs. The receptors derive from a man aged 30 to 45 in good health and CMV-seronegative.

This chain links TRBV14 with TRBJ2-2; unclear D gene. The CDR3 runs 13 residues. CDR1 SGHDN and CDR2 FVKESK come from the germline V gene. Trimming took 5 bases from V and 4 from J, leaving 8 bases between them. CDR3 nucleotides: TGTGCCAGCAGCGTAATCCCCACCGGGGAGCTGTTTTTT. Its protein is CASSVIPTGELFF.

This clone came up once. CDR3 residues: CAITTGNTEAFF. CDR3 bases: TGTGCCATCACGACAGGTAACACTGAAGCTTTCTTT. V usage is TRBV10-3 and J usage is TRBJ1-1, with D maybe TRBD1 (6 bases). Germline CDR1 and CDR2: ENHRY and SYGVKD. The CDR3 is 12 residues long. The V gene lost 7 bases and the J gene lost 2 bases, with 8 bases spanning the gap.

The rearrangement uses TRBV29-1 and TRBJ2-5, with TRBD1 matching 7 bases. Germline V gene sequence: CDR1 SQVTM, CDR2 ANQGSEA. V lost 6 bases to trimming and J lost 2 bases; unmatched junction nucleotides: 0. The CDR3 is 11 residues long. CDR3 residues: CSVDRQETQYF. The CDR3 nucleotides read TGCAGCGTGGACAGGCAAGAGACCCAGTACTTC.

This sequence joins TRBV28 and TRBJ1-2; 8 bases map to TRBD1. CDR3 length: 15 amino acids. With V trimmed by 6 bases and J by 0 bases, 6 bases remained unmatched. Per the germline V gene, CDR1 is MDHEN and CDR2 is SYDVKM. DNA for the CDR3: TGTGCCAGCAGGTCAACAGGGGGTTCTAACTATGGCTACACCTTC. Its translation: CASRSTGGSNYGYTF.

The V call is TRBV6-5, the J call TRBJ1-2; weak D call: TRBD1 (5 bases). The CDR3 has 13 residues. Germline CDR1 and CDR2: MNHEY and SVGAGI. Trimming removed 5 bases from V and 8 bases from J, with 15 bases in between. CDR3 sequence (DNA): TGTGCCAGCAGTCGCGCTCAGGGCCGCGGCTACACCTTC. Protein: CASSRAQGRGYTF.

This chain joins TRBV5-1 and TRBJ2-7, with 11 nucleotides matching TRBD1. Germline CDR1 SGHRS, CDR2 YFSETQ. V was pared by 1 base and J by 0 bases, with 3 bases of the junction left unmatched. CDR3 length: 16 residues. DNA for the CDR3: TGCGCCAGCAGCTTGTCCGGGACAGGGGGCTCCTACGAGCAGTACTTC. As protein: CASSLSGTGGSYEQYF.

In nucleotides, the CDR3 is TGTGCCAGTAGTACGACAGTAGCTAACTATGGCTACACCTTC. This translates into CASSTTVANYGYTF. This chain joins TRBV19 and TRBJ1-2; possible D gene TRBD1, 5 bases. Germline V gene lookup returns CDR1 LNHDA and CDR2 SQIVND (reference sequence). The CDR3 length is 14 residues. Trimming cost V 4 bases and J 0 bases, with 9 bases left between them.

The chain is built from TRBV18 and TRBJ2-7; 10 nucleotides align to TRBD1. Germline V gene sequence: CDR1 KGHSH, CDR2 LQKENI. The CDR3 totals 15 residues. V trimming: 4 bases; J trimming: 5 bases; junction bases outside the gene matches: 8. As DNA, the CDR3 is TGTGCCAGCTCACGGGGACAGGGGAAATCCCACGAGCAGTACTTC. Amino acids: CASSRGQGKSHEQYF.

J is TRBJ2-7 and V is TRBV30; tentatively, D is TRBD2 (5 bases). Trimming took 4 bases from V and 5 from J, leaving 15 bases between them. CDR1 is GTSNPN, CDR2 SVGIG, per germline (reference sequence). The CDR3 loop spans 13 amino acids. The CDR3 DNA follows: TGTGCCTGGACGCCCGGCGGGTACCACGAGCAGTACTTC. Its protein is CAWTPGGYHEQYF.

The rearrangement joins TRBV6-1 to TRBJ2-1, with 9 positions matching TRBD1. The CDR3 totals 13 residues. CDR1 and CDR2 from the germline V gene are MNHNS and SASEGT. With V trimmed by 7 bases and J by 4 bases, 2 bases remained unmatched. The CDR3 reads CASTGTGYNEQFF. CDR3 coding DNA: TGTGCCAGCACCGGGACAGGGTACAATGAGCAGTTCTTC.

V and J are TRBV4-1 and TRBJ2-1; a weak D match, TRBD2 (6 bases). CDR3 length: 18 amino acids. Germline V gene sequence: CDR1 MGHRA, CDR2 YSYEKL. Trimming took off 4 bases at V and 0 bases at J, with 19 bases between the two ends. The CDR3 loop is CASSPFGAGWSSYNEQFF. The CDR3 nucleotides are TGCGCCAGCAGCCCATTCGGGGCGGGATGGAGCTCCTACAATGAGCAGTTCTTC.

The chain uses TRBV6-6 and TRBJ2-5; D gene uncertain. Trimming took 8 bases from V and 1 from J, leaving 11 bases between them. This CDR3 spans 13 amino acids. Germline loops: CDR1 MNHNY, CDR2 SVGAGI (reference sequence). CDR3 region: CASLPSPQETQYF. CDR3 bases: TGTGCCAGCCTCCCGTCCCCCCAAGAGACCCAGTACTTC.

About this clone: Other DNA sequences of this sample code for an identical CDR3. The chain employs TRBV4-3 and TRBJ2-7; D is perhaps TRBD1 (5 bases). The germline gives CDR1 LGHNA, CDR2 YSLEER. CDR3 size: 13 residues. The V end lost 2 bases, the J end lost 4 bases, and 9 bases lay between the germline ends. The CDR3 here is CASSQTQGYEQYF. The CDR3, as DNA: TGCGCCAGCAGCCAAACCCAGGGATACGAGCAGTACTTC.

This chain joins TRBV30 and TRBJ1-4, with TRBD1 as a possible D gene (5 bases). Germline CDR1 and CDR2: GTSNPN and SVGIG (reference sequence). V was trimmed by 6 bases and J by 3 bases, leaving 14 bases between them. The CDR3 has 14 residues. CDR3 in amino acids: CACAPRVANEKLFF. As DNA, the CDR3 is TGTGCCTGCGCACCCAGGGTCGCTAATGAAAAACTGTTTTTT.

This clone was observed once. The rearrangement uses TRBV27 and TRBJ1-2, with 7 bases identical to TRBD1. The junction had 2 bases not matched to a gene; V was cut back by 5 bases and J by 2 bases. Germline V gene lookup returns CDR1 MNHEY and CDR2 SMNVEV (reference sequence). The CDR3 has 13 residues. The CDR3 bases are TGTGCCAGCAGTATACAGGGGAACTATGGCTACACCTTC. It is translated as CASSIQGNYGYTF.

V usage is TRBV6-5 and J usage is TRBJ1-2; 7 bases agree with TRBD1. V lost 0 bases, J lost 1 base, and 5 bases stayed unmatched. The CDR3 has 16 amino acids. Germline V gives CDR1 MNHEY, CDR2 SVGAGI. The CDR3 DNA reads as TGTGCCAGCAGTTACTCGTCCGGACAGGTTAACTATGGCTACACCTTC. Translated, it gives CASSYSSGQVNYGYTF.

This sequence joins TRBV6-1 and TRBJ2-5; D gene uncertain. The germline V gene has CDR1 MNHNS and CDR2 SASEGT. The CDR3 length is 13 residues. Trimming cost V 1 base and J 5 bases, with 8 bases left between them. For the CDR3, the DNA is TGTGCCAGCAGTGAAGGTCCTCGGGAGACCCAGTACTTC. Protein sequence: CASSEGPRETQYF.

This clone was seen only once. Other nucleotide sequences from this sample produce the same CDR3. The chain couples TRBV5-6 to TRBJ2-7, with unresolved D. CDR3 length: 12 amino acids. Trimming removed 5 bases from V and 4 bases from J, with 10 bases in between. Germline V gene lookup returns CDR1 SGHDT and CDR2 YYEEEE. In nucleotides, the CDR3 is TGTGCCAGCAGTTCCCGACATTACGAGCAGTACTTC. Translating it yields CASSSRHYEQYF.

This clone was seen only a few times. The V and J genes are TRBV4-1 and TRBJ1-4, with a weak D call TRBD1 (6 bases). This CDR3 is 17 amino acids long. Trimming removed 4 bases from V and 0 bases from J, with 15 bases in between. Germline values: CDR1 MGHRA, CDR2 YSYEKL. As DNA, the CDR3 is TGCGCCAGCAGCCTCAAGGGGGTGAGGGCAACTAATGAAAAACTGTTTTTT. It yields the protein CASSLKGVRATNEKLFF.

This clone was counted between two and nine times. The CDR3 nucleotides read TGTGCCAGCGGAGGGACGGGGTACACCATATATTTT. Its protein product is CASGGTGYTIYF. The genes are TRBV6-6 and TRBJ1-3; tentatively, D is TRBD1 (5 bases). The germline gives CDR1 MNHNY, CDR2 SVGAGI (reference sequence). V was trimmed by 8 bases and J by 8 bases, leaving 13 bases between them. The CDR3 sequence is 12 residues long.

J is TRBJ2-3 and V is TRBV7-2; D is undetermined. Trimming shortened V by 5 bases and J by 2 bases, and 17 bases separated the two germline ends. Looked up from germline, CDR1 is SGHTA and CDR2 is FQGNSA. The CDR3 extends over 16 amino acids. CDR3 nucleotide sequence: TGTGCCAGCAGCCGCTTGTATGTCGGTTACACAGATACGCAGTATTTT. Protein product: CASSRLYVGYTDTQYF.

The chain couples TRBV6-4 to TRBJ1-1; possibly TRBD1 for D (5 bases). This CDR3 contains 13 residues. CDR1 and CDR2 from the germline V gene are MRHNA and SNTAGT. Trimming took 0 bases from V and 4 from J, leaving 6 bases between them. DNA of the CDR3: TGTGCCAGCAGTGACTCGGGGGGCACTGAAGCTTTCTTT. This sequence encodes CASSDSGGTEAFF.